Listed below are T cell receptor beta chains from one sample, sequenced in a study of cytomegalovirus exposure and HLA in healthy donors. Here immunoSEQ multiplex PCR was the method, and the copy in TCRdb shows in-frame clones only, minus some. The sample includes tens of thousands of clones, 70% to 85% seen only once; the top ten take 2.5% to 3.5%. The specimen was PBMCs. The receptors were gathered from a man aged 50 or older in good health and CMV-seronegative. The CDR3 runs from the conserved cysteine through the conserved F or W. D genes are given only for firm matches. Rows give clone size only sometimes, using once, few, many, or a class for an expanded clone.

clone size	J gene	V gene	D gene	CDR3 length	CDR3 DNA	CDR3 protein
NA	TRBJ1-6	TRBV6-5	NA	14	TGTGCCAGCAGTTATTGGGGCTCGGATTCACCCCTCCACTTT	CASSYWGSDSPLHF
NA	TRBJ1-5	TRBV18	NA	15	TGTGCCAGCTCACCAGGACAGAATAGCAATCAGCCCCAGCATTTT	CASSPGQNSNQPQHF
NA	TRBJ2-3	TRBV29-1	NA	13	TGCAGCGTTCAGGACGGACTCACAGATACGCAGTATTTT	CSVQDGLTDTQYF
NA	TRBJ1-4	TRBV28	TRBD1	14	TGTGCCAGCAGAATGGACAGGGTGGATGAAAAACTGTTTTTT	CASRMDRVDEKLFF
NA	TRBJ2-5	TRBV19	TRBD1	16	TGTGCCAGTAGTATAAGGACAGGGGGGGTCCAAGAGACCCAGTACTTC	CASSIRTGGVQETQYF
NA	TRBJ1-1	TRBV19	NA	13	TGTGCCAGTAGTAACCAGGGGTTCCCTGAAGCTTTCTTT	CASSNQGFPEAFF
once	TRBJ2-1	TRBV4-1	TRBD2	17	TGCGCCAGCAGCCATTCTGGCTCCAGCGGGGGGGTCAATGAGCAGTTCTTC	CASSHSGSSGGVNEQFF
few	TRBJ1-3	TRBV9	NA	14	TGTGCCAGCAGCGTCACTTACTCTGGAAACACCATATATTTT	CASSVTYSGNTIYF
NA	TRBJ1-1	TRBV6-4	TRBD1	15	TGTGCCAGCAGGCGGACAGGGAATATAGACACTGAAGCTTTCTTT	CASRRTGNIDTEAFF
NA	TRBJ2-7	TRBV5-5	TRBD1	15	TGTGCCAGCAGCTTGGGGACAGGGATGTCCTACGAGCAGTACTTC	CASSLGTGMSYEQYF
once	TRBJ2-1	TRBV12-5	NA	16	TGTGCTAGTGGTTCCGGATGGGGAGGCTACTACAATGAGCAGTTCTTC	CASGSGWGGYYNEQFF
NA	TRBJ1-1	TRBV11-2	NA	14	TGTGCCAGCAGCTTATATCCCCTGACAGGAGAAGCTTTCTTT	CASSLYPLTGEAFF
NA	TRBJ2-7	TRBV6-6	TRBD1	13	TGTGCCAGCACTCGGACAGGGGTCTACGAGCAGTACTTC	CASTRTGVYEQYF
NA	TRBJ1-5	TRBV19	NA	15	TGTGCCAGTAGTATAGGTCAGGCGACAAATCAGCCCCAGCATTTT	CASSIGQATNQPQHF
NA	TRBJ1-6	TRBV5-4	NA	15	TGTGCCAGCAGCTTATCCGGGACTTCGAATTCACCCCTCCACTTT	CASSLSGTSNSPLHF
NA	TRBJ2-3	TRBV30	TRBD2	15	TGTGCCTGGAGTGTTGGGGGGGGTCGCACAGATACGCAGTATTTT	CAWSVGGGRTDTQYF
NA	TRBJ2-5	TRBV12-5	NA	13	TGTGCTAGTGGTTTGGCGGGGTCGGAAACCCAGTACTTC	CASGLAGSETQYF
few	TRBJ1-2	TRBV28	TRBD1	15	TGTGCCAGCAGTACCTCAACAGGGGGCGCCTATGGCTACACCTTC	CASSTSTGGAYGYTF
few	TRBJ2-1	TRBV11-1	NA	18	TGTGCCAGCAGCTTAAGTGGGGGGTCCGAAGCACCCTACAATGAGCAGTTCTTC	CASSLSGGSEAPYNEQFF
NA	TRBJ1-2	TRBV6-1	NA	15	TGTGCCAGCAGCTCAAGCATACGATCAAACTATGGCTACACCTTC	CASSSSIRSNYGYTF
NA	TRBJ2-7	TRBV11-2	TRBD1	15	TGTGCCAGCAGCAAACGGACAGGGGGCCCGGACGAGCAGTACTTC	CASSKRTGGPDEQYF